This TCR beta chain was retrieved from a study of blood T cell repertoires in COVID-19. Study information: Spain, Italy and the United States supplied samples that represented acute and convalescent COVID-19. PBMCs, B-cell-depleted T cells, or T cells provided the cDNA or gDNA that made up the material.

In the authors' methods: Researchers report that nucleated cell counts were estimated from reference gene primer amplification. The assay was immunoSEQ multiplex PCR, and TCRdb's table has in-frame clones only and misses some. D and trimming were read from the DNA, whereas the V and J calls and clone size are those reported in that table. The profile covers some 170,000 clones, with around 85% appearing a single time and roughly 8.2% taken by the ten largest. This clone was counted a single time. The germline CDR1 and CDR2 sequences are MGHDK and SYGVNS. Deletions cut 6 bases from V and 8 bases from J, with 20 bases between. The CDR3 has 15 amino acids.

The gene calls are TRBV25-1 and TRBJ2-1; tentatively, D is TRBD2 (6 bases). The specimen sequenced was peripheral blood. The source is a woman aged 55-70 years with acute or convalescent COVID-19. CDR3 protein: CASRNRDWEMDEQFF. The CDR3 bases are TGTGCCAGCAGAAACCGGGACTGGGAGATGGATGAGCAGTTCTTC.